This T cell receptor (beta chain) was sequenced for a study of blood T cell dynamics during melanoma immunotherapy. TCRdb's table, derived via immunoSEQ multiplex PCR, lists solely in-frame clones and lacks some. The profile shows 9,000 to 13,000 clones, approximately 89% of them singletons. The time point denotes: pre-treatment baseline. The CDR3 spans 13 residues. Trimming took off 1 base at V and 6 bases at J, with 7 bases between the two ends. Germline assignment: CDR1 LNHNV and CDR2 YYDKDF (reference sequence). This specimen was blood, taken from a patient treated with checkpoint blockade. V usage is TRBV15 and J usage is TRBJ2-1; D ambiguous. The source is a human donor with melanoma. This CDR3 is CATSRVSSNEQFF. CDR3 DNA sequence: TGTGCCACCAGCAGAGTTAGCAGCAATGAGCAGTTCTTC.